The source of this T cell receptor (beta chain) is a study of long-term antiretroviral therapy in people with HIV. Study results and caveats: Diversity increased after ART yet remained lower than in transplant donor controls. The study found narrower CDR3 length ranges in HIV repertoires than in controls.

Worth noting for this clone: As yet, its antigen is unknown.

Trimming shortened V by 5 bases and J by 0 bases, and 14 bases separated the two germline ends. The germline CDR1 and CDR2 sequences are MNHNS and SASEGT. This CDR3 has 15 amino acids. Sequencing relied on immunoSEQ assay v3.0, run at survey level. The method was immunoSEQ multiplex PCR; TCRdb's version includes in-frame clones alone and lacks a portion of them. The sample lists about 30,000 clones; about 95% were seen once. The sequence was obtained from a man aged 25-40 years with HIV. The sequencing here drew on unsorted PBMCs, taken roughly 6.2 years after starting antiretroviral therapy. This rearrangement joins TRBV6-1 to TRBJ2-7; D not resolved. CDR3 region: CASSLPNYISYEQYF. CDR3 bases: TGTGCCAGCAGTCTTCCGAACTACATCTCCTACGAGCAGTACTTC.